The present entry profiles one T cell receptor (beta chain) with its context. The target antigen is unknown. Lacking the conserved final phenylalanine or tryptophan, this CDR3 likely reflects a read error. The sample originates from a study of post-analysis software for immune sequencing data. In the study overall: Relapsing-remitting, secondary progressive and progressive-relapsing courses of multiple sclerosis were included.

TCR beta cDNA libraries had unique molecular identifiers. The source material, about 0.9 to 10 million T cells, gave rise to roughly 500,000 cDNA molecules. TCRdb independently ran MiXCR on the PCR reads; one entry per CDR3 protein. The table has around 180,000 distinct CDR3 sequences, about 29% seen once; the top ten hold 1.5%. Study-wide points: Strong co-clustering by F measure was evident for samples that had been prepared in the same batch. The study found TRBV5-6, TRBV5-1 and TRBV20-1 among five TRBV segments more frequent in patients than controls. Versus controls, multiple sclerosis patients showed significantly lower diversity (normalized Chao1).

Germline V gives CDR1 SGHTA, CDR2 FQGTGA. This CDR3 comprises 15 residues. This TCR was sampled from a girl between 10 and 17 years old with multiple sclerosis. The rearrangement joins TRBV7-3 to TRBJ2-1, with TRBD2 identical over 9 bases. The J call is doubtful: the DNA matches TRBJ2-7 better. The sequencing input was blood. DNA of the CDR3: TGTGCCAGCAGCTTAGGCGGGAGGGGATACAATGAGCAGTACTGC. Translating gives CASSLGGRGYNEQYC.